These 32 T cell receptor beta chains were all obtained from the same sample, sequenced in a study of blood T cell repertoires in COVID-19 (dated by TCRdb to the early 2020s). Libraries were made using the immunoSEQ multiplex PCR assay. The table comes from immuneACCESS by way of TCRdb, which keeps in-frame sequences with V and J called. Part of the clones is missing from these tables; in studies checked, under half for an unresolved V gene and the rest for unknown reasons. A total of around 75,000 clones appear in this sample, more than 85% of them only once. In total, the top ten clones hold 3% to 5% of the sample. The material sequenced was peripheral blood. The source is a man between 65 and 85 years old with active COVID-19.

The V gene is TRBV5-1, the J gene TRBJ2-7; TRBD1 matches 9 bases. Germline V CDR1 and CDR2: SGHRS, YFSETQ. V shed 0 bases, J shed 2 bases, and the junction held 3 bases outside the gene matches. There are 15 residues in the CDR3. The CDR3 DNA is TGCGCCAGCAGCTTGGGACAGGGGGTGACCTACGAGCAGTACTTC. It encodes CASSLGQGVTYEQYF.

This chain connects TRBV9 to TRBJ1-3; TRBD1 agrees at 8 bases. V was clipped by 4 bases and J by 3 bases; unmatched bases: 6. The CDR3 sequence is 15 residues long. Germline values: CDR1 SGDLS, CDR2 YYNGEE. The CDR3 sequence: CASSPRTGSGNTIYF. As DNA, the CDR3 is TGTGCCAGCAGCCCCCGGACAGGGAGTGGAAACACCATATATTTT.

The chain uses TRBV4-2 and TRBJ1-4; TRBD1 is a possible D gene (5 bases). In germline, CDR1 is LGHNA, CDR2 YNFKEQ. CDR3 size: 17 residues. Deletions cut 0 bases from V and 8 bases from J, with 19 bases between. The DNA for the CDR3 is TGTGCCAGCAGCCAAGAGGGTTCTGGTGGGGGGGGAGAAAAACTGTTTTTT. It specifies CASSQEGSGGGGEKLFF.

The table lists this clone with a few counts. The chain joins TRBV6-6 to TRBJ2-7; D is perhaps TRBD2 (5 bases). The germline CDR1 and CDR2 sequences are MNHNY and SVGAGI (reference sequence). CDR3 size: 15 residues. Trimming took off 2 bases at V and 0 bases at J, with 11 bases between the two ends. In DNA form, the CDR3 reads TGTGCCAGCAGTTACAGCAGCGGCCTCTCCTACGAGCAGTACTTC. The encoded protein is CASSYSSGLSYEQYF.

This chain links TRBV7-2 with TRBJ2-7, with 11 positions matching TRBD2. CDR3 size: 16 residues. V was clipped by 4 bases and J by 4 bases; unmatched bases: 9. Germline CDR1 reads SGHTA; CDR2 reads FQGNSA. This CDR3 reads CASSSLAGGGAYEQYF. In DNA form, the CDR3 reads TGTGCCAGCAGCTCTTTAGCGGGAGGGGGGGCTTACGAGCAGTACTTC.

This chain joins TRBV5-1 and TRBJ2-3; 8 bases match TRBD2. J gave up 0 bases and V 3 bases, and 9 bases lay outside the gene matches. The germline gives CDR1 SGHRS, CDR2 YFSETQ. This CDR3 has 17 residues. CDR3 sequence reads: CASSSRKAGVSTDTQYF. The CDR3 region has the DNA TGCGCCAGCAGCTCCCGCAAAGCGGGAGTGAGCACAGATACGCAGTATTTT.

The chain is built from TRBV27 and TRBJ2-3; TRBD2 is a possible D gene (6 bases). The CDR3 runs 13 residues. Trimming removed 5 bases from V and 8 bases from J, with 14 bases in between. Per germline, CDR1 MNHEY and CDR2 SMNVEV (reference sequence). The CDR3 DNA follows: TGTGCCAGCAGTCCCCATGGGGGAGGTACGCAGTATTTT. This encodes CASSPHGGGTQYF.

V usage is TRBV7-2 and J usage is TRBJ1-2, with TRBD1 identical over 11 bases. The trim removed 5 bases at V and 4 bases at J, leaving 9 bases unmatched. Germline CDR1 reads SGHTA; CDR2 reads FQGNSA. The length of the CDR3 is 16 residues. CDR3: CASSPRTGGVGYGYTF. The DNA of the CDR3 is TGTGCCAGCAGCCCTAGGACAGGGGGCGTAGGCTATGGCTACACCTTC.

This clone was counted a few times. This chain links TRBV24-1 with TRBJ1-5; possibly TRBD1 for D (6 bases). This CDR3 comprises 15 residues. V was pared by 4 bases and J by 5 bases, with 14 bases between. Germline V lookup: CDR1 KGHDR, CDR2 SFDVKD. The CDR3 is CATSEGGVGDQPQHF. The CDR3 DNA is TGTGCCACCAGTGAAGGGGGAGTTGGGGATCAGCCCCAGCATTTT.

This clone occurred a few times. The chain employs TRBV29-1 and TRBJ1-1, with 7 bases matching TRBD1. The CDR3 is 16 residues long. From germline, CDR1 is SQVTM and CDR2 ANQGSEA. V was clipped by 7 bases and J by 1 base; unmatched bases: 15. CDR3 bases: TGCAGCGCTATACCAACAGGGGCCGGATCGAACACTGAAGCTTTCTTT. It yields the protein CSAIPTGAGSNTEAFF. Filled out from reference TRBV29-1 and TRBJ1-1, the complete variable domain reads SAVISQKPSRDICQRGTSLTIQCQVDSQVTMMFWYRQQPGQSLTLIATANQGSEATYESGFVIDKFPISRPNLTFSTLTVSNMSPEDSSIYLCSAIPTGAGSNTEAFFGQGTRLTVV.

The chain uses TRBV19 and TRBJ1-2; 8 bases are a match to TRBD1. Germline trimming cut 1 base from V and 4 bases from J; bases unmatched to any gene: 8. The V gene's germline CDR1 is LNHDA and CDR2 SQIVND (reference sequence). This CDR3 region has 16 residues. CDR3 amino acids: CASSIVGQATGYGYTF. The CDR3 DNA reads TGTGCCAGTAGTATAGTGGGACAGGCGACGGGCTATGGCTACACCTTC.

V and J are TRBV4-1 and TRBJ2-7; D is uncertain. Trimming took 0 bases from V and 2 from J, leaving 5 bases between them. Germline CDR1 is MGHRA and CDR2 is YSYEKL. The CDR3 contains 13 residues. The CDR3, as DNA: TGCGCCAGCAGCCAAGATGGGCCCTACGAGCAGTACTTC. Its protein is CASSQDGPYEQYF.

The rearrangement uses TRBV10-3 and TRBJ2-3, with a possible D match to TRBD1 (5 bases). V lost 5 bases and J lost 5, with 20 bases in between. CDR3 length equals 16 residues. Germline V gene sequence: CDR1 ENHRY, CDR2 SYGVKD. DNA of the CDR3: TGTGCCATCAGTTCCCCCGTGGGGAAAGGGGTAGATACGCAGTATTTT. As protein: CAISSPVGKGVDTQYF.

V and J are TRBV29-1 and TRBJ2-7; TRBD1 aligns across 10 bases. Germline lookup yields CDR1 SQVTM and CDR2 ANQGSEA. CDR3 length: 13 amino acids. The V segment lost 7 bases and the J segment 3 bases; nucleotides outside the gene matches: 6. CDR3 sequence: CSAGRTGGYEQYF. The CDR3 DNA sequence: TGCAGCGCCGGGAGGACAGGGGGCTACGAGCAGTACTTC.

CDR3 amino acids: CASSRQGPESEQYF. CDR3 nucleotides: TGTGCCAGCAGCCGACAGGGTCCCGAATCCGAGCAGTACTTC. The chain is built from TRBV11-3 and TRBJ2-7, with 7 bases lining up with TRBD1. This CDR3 is 14 amino acids long. Germline V gene sequence: CDR1 SGHNT, CDR2 YENEEA. After removal of 5 bases from V and 6 bases from J, the junction contained 10 bases not matched to a gene.

This rearrangement joins TRBV7-2 to TRBJ1-5; D is perhaps TRBD1 (5 bases). CDR3 length: 13 amino acids. Germline V gene sequence: CDR1 SGHTA, CDR2 FQGNSA. V was trimmed by 5 bases and J by 7 bases, leaving 12 bases between them. The CDR3, as DNA: TGTGCCAGCAGCACCAGACCAGGGCAGCCCCAGCATTTT. Amino acids: CASSTRPGQPQHF.

V gene TRBV30 combines with J gene TRBJ1-3; 11 bases are a match to TRBD1. The ends lost 8 bases at V and 4 bases at J; junction bases unmatched: 4. The length of the CDR3 is 13 residues. Germline V gene data show CDR1 as GTSNPN and CDR2 as SVGIG (reference sequence). The CDR3 nucleotides are TGTGCCACGGGACAGGGGGGCGGAAACACCATATATTTT. Protein: CATGQGGGNTIYF.

The chain is built from TRBV5-1 and TRBJ2-5; TRBD1 might be the D (5 bases). This CDR3 spans 15 amino acids. Between the trimmed V and J ends, which lost 4 bases and 0 bases, there was a span of 13 bases. CDR1 SGHRS and CDR2 YFSETQ come from the germline V gene. The DNA for the CDR3 is TGCGCCAGCAGCCCTGGGGCAGGGAACCAAGAGACCCAGTACTTC. Translated, it gives CASSPGAGNQETQYF.

The chain employs TRBV6-1 and TRBJ2-2; 7 bases map to TRBD1. This CDR3 contains 16 residues. Germline V gene data show CDR1 as MNHNS and CDR2 as SASEGT. The trim removed 3 bases at V and 1 base at J, leaving 5 bases unmatched. The CDR3 sequence is CASSDFAGGNTGELFF. CDR3 DNA sequence: TGTGCCAGCAGTGATTTCGCAGGGGGGAACACCGGGGAGCTGTTTTTT.

This rearrangement joins TRBV4-1 to TRBJ2-5; the match to TRBD2 covers 15 bases. There are 18 residues in the CDR3. The trim removed 5 bases at V and 2 bases at J, leaving 9 bases unmatched. Germline lookup yields CDR1 MGHRA and CDR2 YSYEKL. CDR3 nucleotide sequence: TGCGCCAGCAGCTTCGGACTAGCGGGAGGGACGGGACAAGAGACCCAGTACTTC. As protein: CASSFGLAGGTGQETQYF.

The chain links TRBV9 to TRBJ2-5, with D unresolved. The germline V and J ends were trimmed by 0 bases and 5 bases, with 8 bases remaining between them. From germline, CDR1 is SGDLS and CDR2 YYNGEE. This CDR3 region has 13 residues. DNA of the CDR3: TGTGCCAGCAGCGTAGGCAGTGTGGAGACCCAGTACTTC. Its translation is CASSVGSVETQYF.

This chain connects TRBV1 to TRBJ2-3; TRBD2, the D gene given by the table, was not confirmed from the DNA. TRBV1 constitutes a pseudogene. This CDR3 spans 12 amino acids. CDR3 sequence reads: CTSRRDFDTQYF. The CDR3, as DNA: TGCACCAGCCGCCGGGACTTCGATACGCAGTATTTT.

This clone has just one count. V is TRBV28 and J is TRBJ2-1; weak D call: TRBD2 (6 bases). Germline CDR1 and CDR2: MDHEN and SYDVKM. The CDR3 length is 16 residues. Deletions cut 5 bases from V and 2 bases from J, with 16 bases between. CDR3 sequence reads: CASSRGRGGAYNEQFF. DNA for the CDR3: TGTGCCAGCAGTAGGGGCCGGGGCGGGGCCTACAATGAGCAGTTCTTC.

V usage is TRBV11-3 and J usage is TRBJ2-7; TRBD2 aligns across 13 bases. There are 16 residues in the CDR3. The germline CDR1 and CDR2 sequences are SGHNT and YENEEA. The V segment lost 1 base and the J segment 0 bases; nucleotides outside the gene matches: 0. The CDR3, as DNA: TGTGCCAGCAGCTTAGGACTAGCGGGAGGCTCCTACGAGCAGTACTTC. Protein sequence: CASSLGLAGGSYEQYF.

The J gene is TRBJ1-1, the V gene TRBV18, with D maybe TRBD1 (5 bases). Germline values: CDR1 KGHSH, CDR2 LQKENI. V lost 0 bases, J lost 7 bases, and 9 bases lay in between. The CDR3 extends over 13 amino acids. The CDR3 region is CASSPPVRDEAFF. The CDR3 DNA reads as TGTGCCAGCTCACCACCGGTCAGGGATGAAGCTTTCTTT.

This clone has just a few counts. The chain uses TRBV5-1 and TRBJ2-7, with D uncertain. With 2 bases removed from V and 0 bases from J, the gap between germline ends came to 9 bases. This CDR3 is 14 amino acids long. CDR1 is SGHRS, CDR2 YFSETQ, per germline. The CDR3 spells CASSFLANSYEQYF. DNA of the CDR3: TGCGCCAGCAGCTTTTTGGCCAACTCCTACGAGCAGTACTTC. Full variable domain (missing parts from reference TRBV5-1 and TRBJ2-7): KAGVTQTPRYLIKTRGQQVTLSCSPISGHRSVSWYQQTPGQGLQFLFEYFSETQRNKGNFPGRFSGRQFSNSRSEMNVSTLELGDSALYLCASSFLANSYEQYFGPGTRLTVT.

The chain combines TRBV5-1 with TRBJ2-5; 9 nucleotides line up with TRBD2. The ends lost 3 bases at V and 5 bases at J; junction bases unmatched: 8. CDR3 length equals 15 residues. CDR1 is SGHRS, CDR2 YFSETQ, per germline. The CDR3 sequence is CASSWAPREGETQYF. CDR3 in DNA: TGCGCCAGCAGCTGGGCCCCGCGGGAGGGGGAGACCCAGTACTTC.

This chain joins TRBV4-1 and TRBJ2-7; possibly TRBD2 for D (5 bases). The CDR3 is 16 amino acids. The ends were cut back, 1 base at V and 0 bases at J, with 13 bases in the middle. The germline CDR1 and CDR2 sequences are MGHRA and YSYEKL. The CDR3 protein is CASSQGRTPSSYEQYF. In DNA form, the CDR3 reads TGCGCCAGCAGCCAAGGACGGACTCCTAGCTCCTACGAGCAGTACTTC.

The chain carries TRBV11-2 and TRBJ1-5; D is perhaps TRBD1 (6 bases). The germline V and J ends were trimmed by 0 bases and 5 bases, with 8 bases remaining between them. CDR1 and CDR2 from the germline V gene are SGHAT and FQNNGV. CDR3 length: 14 residues. In DNA form, the CDR3 reads TGTGCCAGCAGCTTAGATCCAGGGGATCAGCCCCAGCATTTT. Translating gives CASSLDPGDQPQHF.

The CDR3 reads CASSPTYNEQFF. CDR3 bases: TGTGCCAGCAGCCCCACCTACAATGAGCAGTTCTTC. The V gene is TRBV3-1 (or the pseudogene TRBV3-2), the J gene TRBJ2-1; no clear D gene. The germline gives CDR1 LGHDT, CDR2 YNNKEL (reference sequence). The V end was cut by 4 bases, the J end by 2 bases, with 3 bases between. The length of the CDR3 is 12 residues.

The rearrangement uses TRBV14 and TRBJ1-5, with 9 bases fitting TRBD1. V lost 4 bases to trimming and J lost 6 bases; unmatched junction nucleotides: 10. This CDR3 region has 16 residues. Germline lookup yields CDR1 SGHDN and CDR2 FVKESK. DNA of the CDR3: TGTGCCAGCAGCCGTCCGGGACAGGGAGTGGGTCAGCCCCAGCATTTT. Translating gives CASSRPGQGVGQPQHF.

The rearrangement joins TRBV19 to TRBJ2-1, with a possible D match to TRBD1 (6 bases). V was cut by 3 bases and J by 4 bases, with 13 bases left in between. This CDR3 is built from 15 residues. The germline CDR1 and CDR2 sequences are LNHDA and SQIVND (reference sequence). The CDR3 region is CASSIAVGAYNEQFF. CDR3 sequence (DNA): TGTGCCAGTAGTATCGCGGTGGGGGCATACAATGAGCAGTTCTTC. Combining the CDR3 with reference TRBV19 and TRBJ2-1 gives the whole variable domain DGGITQSPKYLFRKEGQNVTLSCEQNLNHDAMYWYRQDPGQGLRLIYYSQIVNDFQKGDIAEGYSVSREKKESFPLTVTSAQKNPTAFYLCASSIAVGAYNEQFFGPGTRLTVL.